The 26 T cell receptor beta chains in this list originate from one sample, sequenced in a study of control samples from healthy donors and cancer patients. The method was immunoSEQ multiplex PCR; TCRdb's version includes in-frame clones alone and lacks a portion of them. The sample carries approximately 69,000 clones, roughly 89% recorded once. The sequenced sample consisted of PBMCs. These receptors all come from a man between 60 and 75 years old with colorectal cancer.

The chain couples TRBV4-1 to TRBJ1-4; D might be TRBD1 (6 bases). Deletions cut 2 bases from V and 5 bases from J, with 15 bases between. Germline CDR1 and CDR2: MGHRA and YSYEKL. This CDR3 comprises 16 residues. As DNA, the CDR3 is TGCGCCAGCAGCCAACTCCCACAGGGCCCGAATGAAAAACTGTTTTTT. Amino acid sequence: CASSQLPQGPNEKLFF.

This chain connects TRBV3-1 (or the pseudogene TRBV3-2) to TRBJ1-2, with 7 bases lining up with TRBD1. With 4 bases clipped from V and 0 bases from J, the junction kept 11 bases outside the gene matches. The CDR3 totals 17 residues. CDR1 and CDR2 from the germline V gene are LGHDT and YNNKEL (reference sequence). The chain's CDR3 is CASSPRLTGEANYGYTF. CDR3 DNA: TGTGCCAGCAGCCCACGACTAACAGGGGAAGCTAACTATGGCTACACCTTC.

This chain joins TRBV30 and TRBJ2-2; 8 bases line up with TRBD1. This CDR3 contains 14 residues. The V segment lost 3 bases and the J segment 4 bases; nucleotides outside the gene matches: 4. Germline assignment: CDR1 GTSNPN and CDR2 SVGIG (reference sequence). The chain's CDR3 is CAWRRTGSTGELFF. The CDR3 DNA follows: TGTGCCTGGAGAAGGACAGGGAGCACCGGGGAGCTGTTTTTT. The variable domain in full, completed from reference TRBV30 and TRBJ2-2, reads SQTIHQWPATLVQPVGSPLSLECTVEGTSNPNLYWYRQAAGRGLQLLFYSVGIGQISSEVPQNLSASRPQDRQFILSSKKLLLSDSGFYLCAWRRTGSTGELFFGEGSRLTVL.

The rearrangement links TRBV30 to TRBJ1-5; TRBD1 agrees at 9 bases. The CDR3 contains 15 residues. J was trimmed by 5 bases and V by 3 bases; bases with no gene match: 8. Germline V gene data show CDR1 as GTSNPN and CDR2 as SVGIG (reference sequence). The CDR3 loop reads CAWSPDRGSHQPQHF. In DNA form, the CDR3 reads TGTGCCTGGAGCCCGGACAGGGGAAGCCATCAGCCCCAGCATTTT.

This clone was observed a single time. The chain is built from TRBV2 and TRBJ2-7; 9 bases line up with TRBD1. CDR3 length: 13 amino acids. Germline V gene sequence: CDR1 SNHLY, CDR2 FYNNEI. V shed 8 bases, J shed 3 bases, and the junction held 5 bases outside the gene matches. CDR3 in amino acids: CASLDRGSYEQYF. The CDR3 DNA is TGTGCCAGCCTCGACAGGGGGAGCTACGAGCAGTACTTC.

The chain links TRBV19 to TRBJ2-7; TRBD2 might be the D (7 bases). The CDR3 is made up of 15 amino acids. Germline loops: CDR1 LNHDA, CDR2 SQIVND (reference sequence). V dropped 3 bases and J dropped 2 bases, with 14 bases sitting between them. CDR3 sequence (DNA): TGTGCCAGTAGTATCTCGGGGGCGGGAGCCTACGAGCAGTACTTC. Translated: CASSISGAGAYEQYF.

The CDR3 here is CASSQSSGGADGTQYF. CDR3 sequence (DNA): TGCGCCAGCAGCCAATCTAGCGGGGGGGCCGATGGTACGCAGTATTTT. J is TRBJ2-3 and V is TRBV4-1; 12 positions match TRBD2. After removal of 2 bases from V and 8 bases from J, the junction contained 8 bases not matched to a gene. Germline CDR1 and CDR2: MGHRA and YSYEKL. This CDR3 region has 16 residues.

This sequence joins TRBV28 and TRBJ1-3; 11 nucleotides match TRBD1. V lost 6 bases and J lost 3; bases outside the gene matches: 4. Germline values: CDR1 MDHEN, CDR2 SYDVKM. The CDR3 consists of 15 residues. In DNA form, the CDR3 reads TGTGCCAGCAGACCCGGGACAGGGGGTGGAAACACCATATATTTT. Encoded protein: CASRPGTGGGNTIYF.

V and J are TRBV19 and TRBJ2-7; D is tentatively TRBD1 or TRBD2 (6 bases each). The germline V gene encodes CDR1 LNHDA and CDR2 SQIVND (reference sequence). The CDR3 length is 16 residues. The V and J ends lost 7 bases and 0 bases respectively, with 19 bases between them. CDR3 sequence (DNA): TGTGCCAGTACCCCCGGTCCGGGGGCGCCCTCCTACGAGCAGTACTTC. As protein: CASTPGPGAPSYEQYF.

CDR3 coding DNA: TGTGCCAGCAGACGCGGGACTAGCGGGGGGGCGAATGAGCAGTTCTTC. Residues: CASRRGTSGGANEQFF. The chain links TRBV3-1 (or the pseudogene TRBV3-2) to TRBJ2-1, with 16 bases aligning to TRBD2. Trimming cost V 6 bases and J 7 bases; bases outside gene matches: 6. Per germline, CDR1 LGHDT and CDR2 YNNKEL (reference sequence). This CDR3 has 16 amino acids.

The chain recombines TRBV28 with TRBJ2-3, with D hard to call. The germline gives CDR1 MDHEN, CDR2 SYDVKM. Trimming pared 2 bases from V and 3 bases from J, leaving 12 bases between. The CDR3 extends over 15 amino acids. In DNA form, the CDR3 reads TGTGCCAGCAGTTTAACGGCAGGTGGGACAGATACGCAGTATTTT. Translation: CASSLTAGGTDTQYF. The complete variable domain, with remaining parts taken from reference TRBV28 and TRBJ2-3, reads DVKVTQSSRYLVKRTGEKVFLECVQDMDHENMFWYRQDPGLGLRLIYFSYDVKMKEKGDIPEGYSVSREKKERFSLILESASTNQTSMYLCASSLTAGGTDTQYFGPGTRLTVL.

The DNA of the CDR3 is TGTGCCAGTAAATTTCAGGGTTCGAACACCGGGGAGCTGTTTTTT. Translated, it gives CASKFQGSNTGELFF. This chain joins TRBV19 and TRBJ2-2; possibly TRBD1 for D (5 bases). The CDR3 spans 15 residues. The V end was cut by 7 bases, the J end by 0 bases, with 12 bases between. The germline gives CDR1 LNHDA, CDR2 SQIVND (reference sequence).

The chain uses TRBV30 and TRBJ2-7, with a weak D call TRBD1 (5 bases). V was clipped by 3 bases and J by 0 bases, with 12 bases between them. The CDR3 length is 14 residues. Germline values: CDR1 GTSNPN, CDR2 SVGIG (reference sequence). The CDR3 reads CAWRGQGVSYEQYF. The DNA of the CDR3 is TGTGCCTGGAGGGGGCAGGGTGTCTCCTACGAGCAGTACTTC.

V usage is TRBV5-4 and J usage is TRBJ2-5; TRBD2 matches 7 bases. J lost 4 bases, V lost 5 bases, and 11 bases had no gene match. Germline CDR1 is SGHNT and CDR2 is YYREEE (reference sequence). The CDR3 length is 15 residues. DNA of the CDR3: TGTGCCAGCAGTTCCGAGGGCGGGGGTGGAGAGACCCAGTACTTC. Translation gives CASSSEGGGGETQYF.

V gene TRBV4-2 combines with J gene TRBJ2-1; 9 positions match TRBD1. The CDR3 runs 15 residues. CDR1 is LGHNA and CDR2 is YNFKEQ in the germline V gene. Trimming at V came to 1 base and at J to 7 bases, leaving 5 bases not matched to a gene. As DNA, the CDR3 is TGTGCCAGCAGCCAAGTGGTACAGGGGGCAAATGAGCAGTTCTTC. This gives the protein CASSQVVQGANEQFF.

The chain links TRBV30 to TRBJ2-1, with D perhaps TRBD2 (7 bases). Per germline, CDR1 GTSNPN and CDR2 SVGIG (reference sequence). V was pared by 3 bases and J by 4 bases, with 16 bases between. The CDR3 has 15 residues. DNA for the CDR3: TGTGCCTGGAGCCCCTCGGGGGGCCGGTACAATGAGCAGTTCTTC. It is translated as CAWSPSGGRYNEQFF.

The CDR3, as DNA: TGTGCCAGCAGCGTAGGCATGGGGGGCAATCAGCCCCAGCATTTT. Protein sequence: CASSVGMGGNQPQHF. J is TRBJ1-5 and V is TRBV9, with D possibly matching TRBD1 (5 bases). The V and J ends lost 0 bases and 2 bases respectively, with 9 bases between them. This CDR3 is 15 amino acids long. Germline CDR1 SGDLS, CDR2 YYNGEE.

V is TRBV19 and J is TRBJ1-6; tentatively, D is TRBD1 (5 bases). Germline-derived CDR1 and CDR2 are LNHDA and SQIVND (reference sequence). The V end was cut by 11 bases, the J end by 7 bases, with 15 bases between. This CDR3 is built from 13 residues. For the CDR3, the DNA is TGTGCCGCGAAAAGCAGGGTAAATTCACCCCTCCACTTT. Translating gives CAAKSRVNSPLHF.

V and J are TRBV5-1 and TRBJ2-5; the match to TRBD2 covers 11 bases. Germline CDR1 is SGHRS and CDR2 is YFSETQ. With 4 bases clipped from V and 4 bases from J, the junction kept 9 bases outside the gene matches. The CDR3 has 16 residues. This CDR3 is CASSTTIAGGAETQYF. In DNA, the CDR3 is TGCGCCAGCAGCACCACCATAGCGGGGGGGGCAGAGACCCAGTACTTC.

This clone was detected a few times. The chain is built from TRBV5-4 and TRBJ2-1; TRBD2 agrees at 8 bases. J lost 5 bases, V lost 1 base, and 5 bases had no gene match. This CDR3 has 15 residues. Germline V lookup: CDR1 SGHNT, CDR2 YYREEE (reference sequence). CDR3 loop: CASSLFGGAHNEQFF. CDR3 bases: TGTGCCAGCAGCTTGTTCGGGGGGGCCCACAATGAGCAGTTCTTC. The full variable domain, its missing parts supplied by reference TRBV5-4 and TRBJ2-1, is ETGVTQSPTHLIKTRGQQVTLRCSSQSGHNTVSWYQQALGQGPQFIFQYYREEENGRGNFPPRFSGLQFPNYSSELNVNALELDDSALYLCASSLFGGAHNEQFFGPGTRLTVL.

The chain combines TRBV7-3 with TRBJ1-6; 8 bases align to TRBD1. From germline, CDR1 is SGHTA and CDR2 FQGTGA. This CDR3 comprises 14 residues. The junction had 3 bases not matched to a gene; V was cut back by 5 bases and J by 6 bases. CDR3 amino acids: CASSVGQGNSPLHF. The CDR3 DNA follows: TGTGCCAGCAGCGTCGGACAGGGTAATTCACCCCTCCACTTT. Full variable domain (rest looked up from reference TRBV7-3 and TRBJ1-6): GAGVSQTPSNKVTEKGKYVELRCDPISGHTALYWYRQSLGQGPEFLIYFQGTGAADDSGLPNDRFFAVRPEGSVSTLKIQRTERGDSAVYLCASSVGQGNSPLHFGNGTRLTVT.

CDR3 sequence (DNA): TGTGCCAGCAGCTTGTGGGTCTCGATTGCGTATAGCAATCAGCCCCAGCATTTT. Protein sequence: CASSLWVSIAYSNQPQHF. This chain joins TRBV5-8 and TRBJ1-5; D remains unclear. The CDR3 loop spans 18 amino acids. Germline-derived CDR1 and CDR2 are SGHTS and YDEGEE. V lost 1 base, J lost 0 bases, and 17 bases lay in between.

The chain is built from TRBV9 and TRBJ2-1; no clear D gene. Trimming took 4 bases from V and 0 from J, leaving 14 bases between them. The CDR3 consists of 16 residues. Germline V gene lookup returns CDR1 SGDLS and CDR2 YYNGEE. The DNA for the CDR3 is TGTGCCAGCAGCCCAAGCTACATGAGCTCCTACAATGAGCAGTTCTTC. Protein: CASSPSYMSSYNEQFF.

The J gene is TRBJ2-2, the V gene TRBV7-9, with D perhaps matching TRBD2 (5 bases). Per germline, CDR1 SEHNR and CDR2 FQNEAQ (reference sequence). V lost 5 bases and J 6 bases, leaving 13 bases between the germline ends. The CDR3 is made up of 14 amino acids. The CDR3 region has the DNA TGTGCCAGCAGCCGACCTATGGGAGCCGGGGAGCTGTTTTTT. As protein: CASSRPMGAGELFF.

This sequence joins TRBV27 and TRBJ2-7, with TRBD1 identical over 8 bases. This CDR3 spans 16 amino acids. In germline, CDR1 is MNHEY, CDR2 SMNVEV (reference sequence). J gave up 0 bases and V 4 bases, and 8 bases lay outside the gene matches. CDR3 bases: TGTGCCAGCAGTTCTTGGACAGGGAGAGGCTCCTACGAGCAGTACTTC. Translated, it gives CASSSWTGRGSYEQYF.

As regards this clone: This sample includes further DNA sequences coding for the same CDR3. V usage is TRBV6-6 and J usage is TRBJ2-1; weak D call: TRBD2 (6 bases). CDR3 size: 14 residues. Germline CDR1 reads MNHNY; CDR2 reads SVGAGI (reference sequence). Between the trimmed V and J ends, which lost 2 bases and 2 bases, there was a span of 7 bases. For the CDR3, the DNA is TGTGCCAGCAGTTACGGGGGGACCTACAATGAGCAGTTCTTC. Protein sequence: CASSYGGTYNEQFF.